The entry below gives a single TCR beta chain sequence along with its context. Original analysis: Amplified reference gene primers provided the basis for estimating nucleated cell counts. The data were produced by immunoSEQ multiplex PCR, yet TCRdb's version contains in-frame clones alone and is incomplete. V, J and clone size are taken as reported in that table, and D and trimming were inferred from the DNA itself. This sample has under 20,000 clones, with 85% to 90% found just once. The data are from a study of blood T cell repertoires in COVID-19. Study in general: Samples taken during acute and convalescent COVID-19 were collected in the United States, Italy and Spain.

With 7 bases removed from V and 0 bases from J, the gap between germline ends came to 9 bases. The CDR3 has 13 amino acids. Germline V gene data show CDR1 as SNHLY and CDR2 as FYNNEI. The chain couples TRBV2 to TRBJ1-1, with D unresolved. Material for sequencing was peripheral blood. This TCR came from a human donor with active COVID-19. The donor label of this sample is uncertain. CDR3 in DNA: TGTGCCAGCAAACAGATGTTGAACACTGAAGCTTTCTTT. Translated: CASKQMLNTEAFF.